This TCR beta chain was sequenced in a study of vaccination effects on CD4 cells after COVID-19. Overall study findings and caveats: Clones that were induced by infection or by vaccine showed marked contraction late after vaccination. Cross-reactivity with common cold coronaviruses was shown by only 1 of 255 vaccine-induced clones in healthy vaccinees.

From germline, CDR1 is MNHNS and CDR2 SASEGT. This CDR3 has 15 amino acids. V was shortened by 2 bases and J by 5 bases, with 15 bases between the two germline ends. Comments on this clone: Its antigen remains unknown.

Assay used: immunoSEQ multiplex PCR; TCRdb lists only in-frame clones, some missing. The data contain about 43,000 clones, around three quarters of them seen just once; the ten biggest clones take up approximately 11%. Before sequencing took place, the ViraFEST assay used viral peptide pools to expand antigen-specific CD4+ T cells. Once cultured for approximately ten days, the cells underwent separation to obtain CD4+ T cells. Nobody among the vaccine recipients had prior SARS-CoV-2 infection (nucleocapsid antibodies were negative). For each well, 1.5 million to 2.5 million PBMC were cultured with around 9.8 IU/ml IL-2 and 9 to 10 ug/ml peptides.

The genes are TRBV6-1 and TRBJ1-1; D gene ambiguous. The sequencing used CD4+ T cells from PBMCs cultured with SARS-CoV-2 spike peptides, collected before COVID-19 vaccination. The clonotype comes from a human donor who received a COVID-19 vaccine. The DNA of the CDR3 is TGTGCCAGCAGTGAATGGTCCGTCCCCTTTACTGAAGCTTTCTTT. Amino acids: CASSEWSVPFTEAFF.